One and the same sample provided the 16 T cell receptor beta chains below, sequenced in a study of blood T cell repertoires in COVID-19. Clones were read by immunoSEQ multiplex PCR, and TCRdb kept only the in-frame ones, dropping some. The table has roughly 83,000 clones, 70% to 90% seen once. The sample was peripheral blood. These receptor sequences come from a man at least 80 years old with active or convalescent COVID-19.

The chain joins TRBV2 to TRBJ2-7; TRBD1 agrees at 8 bases. With V trimmed by 3 bases and J by 2 bases, 0 bases remained unmatched. Germline CDR1 and CDR2: SNHLY and FYNNEI. The CDR3 length is 13 residues. CDR3 amino acids: CASSEDRAYEQYV. CDR3 in DNA: TGTGCCAGCAGTGAGGACAGGGCCTACGAGCAGTACGTC.

This clone was seen a single time. CDR3 sequence reads: CARGGRAANTGELFF. DNA for the CDR3: TGTGCCAGGGGGGGTAGGGCCGCGAACACCGGGGAGCTGTTTTTT. The V gene is TRBV19, the J gene TRBJ2-2, with a possible D match to TRBD2 (6 bases). Trimming left V 9 bases short and J 0 bases short, with 14 bases between. The CDR3 contains 15 residues. Germline V gene data show CDR1 as LNHDA and CDR2 as SQIVND (reference sequence).

This chain links TRBV2 with TRBJ2-2; the match to TRBD2 covers 13 bases. The CDR3 covers 16 residues. J was trimmed by 7 bases and V by 4 bases; bases with no gene match: 6. Germline V gives CDR1 SNHLY, CDR2 FYNNEI. CDR3 DNA sequence: TGTGCCAGCAGTGGGACTAGCGGGAGCCCCGGCGGGGAGCTGTTTTTT. Protein: CASSGTSGSPGGELFF.

Worth noting for this clone: Other DNA sequences from this sample encode an identical CDR3 as well. V is TRBV7-9 and J is TRBJ1-6, with D possibly matching TRBD1 (5 bases). This CDR3 spans 14 amino acids. CDR1 is SEHNR, CDR2 FQNEAQ, per germline (reference sequence). V was pared by 4 bases and J by 7 bases, with 11 bases between. The DNA for the CDR3 is TGTGCCAGCAGCTCGCAGGGTGGGAATTCACCCCTCCACTTT. Protein product: CASSSQGGNSPLHF.

This chain uses TRBV9 with TRBJ1-1, with D possibly TRBD1 on 5 matching bases. The V gene's germline CDR1 is SGDLS and CDR2 YYNGEE. The V and J ends lost 4 bases and 3 bases respectively, with 16 bases between them. This CDR3 contains 15 residues. CDR3 in amino acids: CASSPSTVRDTEAFF. DNA for the CDR3: TGTGCCAGCAGCCCATCGACAGTTAGGGACACTGAAGCTTTCTTT.

This chain links TRBV3-1 (or the pseudogene TRBV3-2) with TRBJ1-6; D uncertain. Germline CDR1 reads LGHDT; CDR2 reads YNNKEL (reference sequence). V was pared by 1 base and J by 10 bases, with 14 bases between. CDR3 length equals 15 residues. CDR3 in DNA: TGTGCCAGCAGCCAAGCTCGAGGAACCGAATCACCCCTCCACTTT. Translated, it gives CASSQARGTESPLHF.

This chain connects TRBV19 to TRBJ1-5; D ambiguous. CDR3 length: 12 residues. Looked up from germline, CDR1 is LNHDA and CDR2 is SQIVND (reference sequence). V dropped 9 bases and J dropped 4 bases, with 10 bases sitting between them. The CDR3 sequence is CASRDSNQPQHF. The DNA for the CDR3 is TGTGCCAGCCGGGATTCTAATCAGCCCCAGCATTTT.

The chain carries TRBV12-3 or TRBV12-4 and TRBJ2-5; unclear D gene. CDR3 size: 13 residues. The V end was cut by 4 bases, the J end by 4 bases, with 10 bases between. As DNA, the CDR3 is TGTGCCAGCAGTTCTAGAATTGGAGAGACCCAGTACTTC. This gives the protein CASSSRIGETQYF.

The genes are TRBV7-9 and TRBJ2-7; 11 nucleotides agree with TRBD2. This CDR3 has 16 residues. Losses at the gene ends were 1 base for V and 7 bases for J; bases not matched to a gene: 9. Germline V gene data show CDR1 as SEHNR and CDR2 as FQNEAQ (reference sequence). Here the CDR3 reads CASSLVGGRLAGEQYV. In DNA, the CDR3 is TGTGCCAGCAGCTTAGTAGGGGGCCGACTAGCGGGGGAGCAGTACGTC.

This clone was observed a handful of times. This chain joins TRBV6-5 and TRBJ2-1; 7 nucleotides align to TRBD1. CDR1 and CDR2 from the germline V gene are MNHEY and SVGAGI. CDR3 length: 14 amino acids. Trimming removed 10 bases from V and 5 bases from J; junction bases left unmatched: 11. The CDR3: CATTWGQKNNEQFF. The DNA of the CDR3 is TGTGCCACTACATGGGGACAGAAGAACAATGAGCAGTTCTTC.

This clone has only a few counts. This chain uses TRBV5-1 with TRBJ1-2; 9 bases agree with TRBD1. This CDR3 has 15 amino acids. CDR1 is SGHRS and CDR2 is YFSETQ in the germline V gene. Losses at the gene ends were 4 bases for V and 6 bases for J; bases not matched to a gene: 10. The CDR3 bases are TGCGCCAGCAGCCGAGGGACAGGGAGACGTGATGGCTACACCTTC. Its translation: CASSRGTGRRDGYTF.

J is TRBJ2-7 and V is TRBV19; TRBD1 is a possible D gene (5 bases). From germline, CDR1 is LNHDA and CDR2 SQIVND (reference sequence). Trimming cost V 5 bases and J 3 bases, with 11 bases left between them. CDR3 size: 13 residues. As DNA, the CDR3 is TGTGCCAGTAGTTTAGGACATTTCTACGAGCAGTACGTC. It yields the protein CASSLGHFYEQYV.

V and J are TRBV6-5 and TRBJ1-1; 8 positions match TRBD1. This CDR3 spans 15 amino acids. V lost 5 bases, J lost 4 bases, and 9 bases stayed unmatched. The germline gives CDR1 MNHEY, CDR2 SVGAGI. This CDR3 is CASSRQGPRGTEAFF. The CDR3 coding sequence is TGTGCCAGCAGTAGACAGGGGCCCCGGGGCACTGAAGCTTTCTTT.

V and J are TRBV27 and TRBJ1-2; D might be TRBD1 (5 bases). The CDR3 covers 15 residues. Germline V gene lookup returns CDR1 MNHEY and CDR2 SMNVEV (reference sequence). V lost 2 bases, J lost 4 bases, and 14 bases lay in between. As DNA, the CDR3 is TGTGCCAGCAGTTTAAGCAGGGTAAACCTCTATGGCTACACCTTC. Protein sequence: CASSLSRVNLYGYTF.

This chain links TRBV13 with TRBJ1-1, with 9 nucleotides matching TRBD1. Germline CDR1 PRHDT, CDR2 FYEKMQ (reference sequence). The ends lost 6 bases at V and 0 bases at J; junction bases unmatched: 2. The CDR3 length is 14 residues. The CDR3 DNA reads TGTGCCAGCAGATGGACAGGGGTGAACACTGAAGCTTTCTTT. This gives the protein CASRWTGVNTEAFF.

The chain is built from TRBV28 and TRBJ1-2, with 7 bases fitting TRBD1. The CDR3 length is 14 residues. J was trimmed by 3 bases and V by 7 bases; bases with no gene match: 8. The V gene's germline CDR1 is MDHEN and CDR2 SYDVKM. CDR3 coding DNA: TGTGCCAGCACCATCGGGACAGCTTACTATGGCTACACCTTC. Translated, it gives CASTIGTAYYGYTF.